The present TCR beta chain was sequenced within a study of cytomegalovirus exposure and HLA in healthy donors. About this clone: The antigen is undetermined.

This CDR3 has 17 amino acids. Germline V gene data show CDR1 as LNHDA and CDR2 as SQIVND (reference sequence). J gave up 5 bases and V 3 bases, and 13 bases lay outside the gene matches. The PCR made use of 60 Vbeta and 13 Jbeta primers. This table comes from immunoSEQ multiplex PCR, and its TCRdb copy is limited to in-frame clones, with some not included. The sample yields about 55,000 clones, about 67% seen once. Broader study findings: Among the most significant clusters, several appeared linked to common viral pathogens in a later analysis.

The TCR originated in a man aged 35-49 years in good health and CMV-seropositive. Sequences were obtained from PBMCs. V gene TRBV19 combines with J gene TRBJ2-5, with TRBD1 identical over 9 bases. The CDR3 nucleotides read TGTGCCAGTAGTATGGGTTCCGGACAGGGGATCTGGGAGACCCAGTACTTC. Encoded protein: CASSMGSGQGIWETQYF.